This T cell receptor beta chain was documented in a study of monozygotic twins with inflammatory bowel disease. Whole-study results and caveats: Any single strong signal or clonotype tied to IBD lacked support.

Each donor had 2.5 to 3 ml of blood drawn. About this clonotype itself: What it binds is unknown.

Germline loops: CDR1 LNHNV, CDR2 YYDKDF (reference sequence). This CDR3 has 15 residues. For every TCR library, about 3,500 ng of total RNA was used. TCRdb reprocessed the 5' RACE reads and keeps a single row for each CDR3 protein, giving no DNA. This table holds more than 350,000 distinct CDR3 sequences. The sequenced sample consisted of blood. The chain links TRBV15 to TRBJ1-5. The sequence was collected from a human donor with ulcerative colitis or Crohn's disease, or a healthy co-twin of an affected twin (not recorded which). The CDR3 is CATSLGTAPNQPQHF.